This T cell receptor (beta chain) is drawn from a study of identical twins. TCRdb reprocessed the 5' RACE reads via MiXCR and lists one record per CDR3 protein. The repertoire holds 700,000 or so distinct CDR3 sequences, with approximately 22% as singletons. The length of the CDR3 is 13 residues. CDR1 and CDR2 from the germline V gene are DFQATT and SNEGSKA (reference sequence). Trimming cost V 8 bases and J 4 bases; bases outside gene matches: 9. The data were also submitted as part of a second study, on T cells expressing NK-cell markers. From that paper: With respect to HCMV, most of the eight sequenced donors were seropositive, and one was seronegative. Five or six of the donors carried dominant NKG2C+ clonotypes that took up roughly 1.0-8% of their CD8+ T cells. In a handful of donors, dominant clonotypes made up about 25-60.1% of CD3+CD56-NKG2C+ cells. Nothing established the HCMV specificity of expanded NKG2C+ T cell clones.

The V and J genes are TRBV20-1 and TRBJ1-2, with TRBD1 identical over 8 bases. This TCR came from a woman between 18 and 29 years old in good health. Sample: PBMCs. The CDR3 protein is CSTIPGGGYGYTF. In DNA, the CDR3 is TGCAGTACAATCCCAGGGGGCGGCTATGGCTACACCTTC.